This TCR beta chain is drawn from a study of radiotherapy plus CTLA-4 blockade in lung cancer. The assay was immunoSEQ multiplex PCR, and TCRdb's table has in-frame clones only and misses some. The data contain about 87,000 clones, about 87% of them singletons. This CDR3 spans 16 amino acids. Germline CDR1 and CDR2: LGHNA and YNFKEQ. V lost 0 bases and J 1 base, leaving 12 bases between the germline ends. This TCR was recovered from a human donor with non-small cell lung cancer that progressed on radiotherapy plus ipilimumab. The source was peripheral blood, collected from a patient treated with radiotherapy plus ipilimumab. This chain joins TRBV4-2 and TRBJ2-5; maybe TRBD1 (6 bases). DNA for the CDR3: TGTGCCAGCAGCCAAGATAGGGGGATATCCCAAGAGACCCAGTACTTC. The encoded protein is CASSQDRGISQETQYF.